These 20 T cell receptor beta chains came from one sample sequenced in a study of immune characterization of retroperitoneal liposarcoma. TCRdb reprocessed the PCR reads via MiXCR and lists one record per CDR3 protein. The sample shows approximately 11,000 distinct CDR3 sequences, more than 25% of them seen only once. Sequenced: blood. Receptors originate from a male donor with retroperitoneal liposarcoma.

In its sample, this clonotype ranks as medium-sized. The rearrangement joins TRBV25-1 to TRBJ2-1, with D perhaps matching TRBD2 (5 bases). From germline, CDR1 is MGHDK and CDR2 SYGVNS. The CDR3 totals 16 residues. V shed 4 bases and J shed 2 bases, with 15 bases lying between them. The DNA of the CDR3 is TGTGCCAGCAGTGTTAACTCCGGACTGACCTACAATGAGCAGTTCTTC. This codes for CASSVNSGLTYNEQFF.

The rearrangement joins TRBV6-1 to TRBJ2-1; TRBD2 aligns across 13 bases. This CDR3 contains 15 residues. The V gene end was trimmed by 5 bases and the J gene end by 7 bases; junction bases not matched to a gene: 5. Germline CDR1 MNHNS, CDR2 SASEGT. DNA of the CDR3: TGTGCCAGCAGTATGACTAGCGGGAGGACGAATGAGCAGTTCTTC. Residues: CASSMTSGRTNEQFF.

V gene TRBV3-1 combines with J gene TRBJ2-1; TRBD2 matches at 8 bases. The CDR3 is 14 residues long. CDR1 is LGHDT and CDR2 is YNNKEL in the germline V gene (reference sequence). Trimming at V came to 4 bases and at J to 6 bases, leaving 5 bases not matched to a gene. CDR3 amino acids: CASSLAGLFNEQFF. The CDR3 region has the DNA TGTGCCAGCAGCCTAGCGGGGCTCTTCAATGAGCAGTTCTTC.

This sequence joins TRBV5-1 and TRBJ2-3, with 11 nucleotides matching TRBD2. After removal of 0 bases from V and 3 bases from J, the junction contained 0 bases not matched to a gene. CDR1 is SGHRS and CDR2 is YFSETQ in the germline V gene. This CDR3 contains 15 residues. CDR3 protein: CASSLGLAGTDTQYF. The CDR3, as DNA: TGCGCCAGCAGCTTGGGACTAGCGGGGACAGATACGCAGTATTTT.

This clonotype was seen many times. The V gene is TRBV7-2, the J gene TRBJ1-1; possibly TRBD1 for D (6 bases). V was trimmed by 2 bases and J by 5 bases, leaving 9 bases between them. The CDR3 is 13 amino acids. CDR1 is SGHTA and CDR2 is FQGNSA in the germline V gene. CDR3 DNA: TGTGCCAGCAGCTTAATGGGGGCAACTGAAGCTTTCTTT. This sequence encodes CASSLMGATEAFF.

In its sample, this clonotype ranks as medium-sized. The chain is built from TRBV6-6 and TRBJ2-5; 8 nucleotides match TRBD2. Germline V lookup: CDR1 MNHNY, CDR2 SVGAGI (reference sequence). This CDR3 contains 17 residues. Trimming cost V 0 bases and J 0 bases; bases outside gene matches: 6. The CDR3 DNA reads as TGTGCCAGCAGTTACTCGCGGAGCGGGGGCCACCAAGAGACCCAGTACTTC. Its translation is CASSYSRSGGHQETQYF.

The genes are TRBV4-2 and TRBJ2-3, with TRBD2 as a possible D gene (6 bases). Deletions cut 1 base from V and 4 bases from J, with 12 bases between. Germline V gene data show CDR1 as LGHNA and CDR2 as YNFKEQ. The CDR3 is made up of 15 amino acids. The CDR3 loop reads CASSQASTGADTQYF. The CDR3 DNA is TGTGCCAGCAGCCAAGCATCGACGGGGGCAGATACGCAGTATTTT.

The chain carries TRBV5-5 and TRBJ2-7, with D maybe TRBD1 (5 bases). Trimming stripped 1 base from V and 1 base from J, with 12 bases between. The CDR3 loop spans 15 amino acids. CDR1 is SGHKS and CDR2 is YYEKEE in the germline V gene (reference sequence). DNA for the CDR3: TGTGCCAGCAGCTTGAATTCAGGGCTATCCTACGAGCAGTACTTC. This encodes CASSLNSGLSYEQYF.

The chain joins TRBV7-2 to TRBJ2-1; a weak D match, TRBD1 (6 bases). CDR1 and CDR2 from the germline V gene are SGHTA and FQGNSA. V was cut by 1 base and J by 8 bases, with 18 bases left in between. The CDR3 is 16 amino acids. In DNA, the CDR3 is TGTGCCAGCAGCTTAGAGGCCTACCAGGGGTCCGATGAGCAGTTCTTC. Its protein product is CASSLEAYQGSDEQFF.

This rearrangement joins TRBV3-1 to TRBJ1-2; D perhaps matches TRBD1 (5 bases). The ends were cut back, 0 bases at V and 8 bases at J, with 13 bases in the middle. The CDR3 sequence is 14 residues long. Germline CDR1 reads LGHDT; CDR2 reads YNNKEL (reference sequence). The CDR3: CASSQDMGVQGYTF. Written as DNA, the CDR3 is TGTGCCAGCAGCCAAGATATGGGGGTGCAAGGCTACACCTTC. The full variable domain, completed using reference TRBV3-1 and TRBJ1-2, is DTAVSQTPKYLVTQMGNDKSIKCEQNLGHDTMYWYKQDSKKFLKIMFSYNNKELIINETVPNRFSPKSPDKAHLNLHINSLELGDSAVYFCASSQDMGVQGYTFGSGTRLTVV.

This clonotype has more than one count but fewer than ten. This rearrangement joins TRBV6-4 to TRBJ2-3; TRBD2 agrees at 7 bases. Per the germline V gene, CDR1 is MRHNA and CDR2 is SNTAGT. J was trimmed by 1 base and V by 3 bases; bases with no gene match: 4. The CDR3 length is 15 residues. The DNA for the CDR3 is TGTGCCAGCAGTGAAGGACGGGGGGGCACAGATACGCAGTATTTT. Encoded protein: CASSEGRGGTDTQYF.

This chain joins TRBV4-1 and TRBJ1-6; possibly TRBD1 for D (5 bases). The germline gives CDR1 MGHRA, CDR2 YSYEKL. The CDR3 length is 13 residues. The ends were cut back, 1 base at V and 9 bases at J, with 7 bases in the middle. Here the CDR3 DNA reads TGCGCCAGCAGCCAAGGGAGGGGTTCACCCCTCCACTTT. Translated: CASSQGRGSPLHF.

This chain connects TRBV12-3 or TRBV12-4 to TRBJ2-1, with a weak D call TRBD2 (6 bases). There are 15 residues in the CDR3. The V and J ends lost 1 base and 2 bases respectively, with 9 bases between them. The CDR3 loop reads CASSLGGKPYNEQFF. DNA of the CDR3: TGTGCCAGCAGTTTAGGCGGGAAACCCTACAATGAGCAGTTCTTC.

There are a few counts of this clonotype. The V call is TRBV6-1, the J call TRBJ1-1; no definite D call. Germline-derived CDR1 and CDR2 are MNHNS and SASEGT. The length of the CDR3 is 12 residues. V lost 4 bases to trimming and J lost 3 bases, with 6 bases between them. DNA of the CDR3: TGTGCCAGCAGTGTGATAGACACTGAAGCTTTCTTT. This codes for CASSVIDTEAFF.

This clonotype was picked up many times. The chain joins TRBV27 to TRBJ1-1; D ambiguous. The CDR3 is made up of 15 amino acids. Trimming pared 1 base from V and 3 bases from J, leaving 12 bases between. Germline V gene data show CDR1 as MNHEY and CDR2 as SMNVEV (reference sequence). The CDR3 nucleotides are TGTGCCAGCAGTTTATTTTCTTCGGGTGACACTGAAGCTTTCTTT. Amino acids: CASSLFSSGDTEAFF.

This clonotype appeared once. The V call is TRBV12-3 or TRBV12-4, the J call TRBJ1-2; the D gene is possibly TRBD1 (5 bases). The CDR3 runs 13 residues. V lost 3 bases and J lost 6, with 11 bases in between. The CDR3 DNA is TGTGCCAGCAGTTTCGGGGGTAAAGATGGCTACACCTTC. Encoded protein: CASSFGGKDGYTF.

This clonotype has at least ten counts. The chain is built from TRBV6-1 and TRBJ2-5; D uncertain. V dropped 3 bases and J dropped 2 bases, with 10 bases sitting between them. Germline V gene data show CDR1 as MNHNS and CDR2 as SASEGT. The CDR3 is made up of 14 amino acids. The CDR3 spells CASSDMVGQETQYF. In DNA form, the CDR3 reads TGTGCCAGCAGTGATATGGTGGGACAAGAGACCCAGTACTTC.

J is TRBJ2-2 and V is TRBV4-1; 8 nucleotides agree with TRBD2. This CDR3 is built from 17 residues. After removal of 0 bases from V and 4 bases from J, the junction contained 7 bases not matched to a gene. Germline loops: CDR1 MGHRA, CDR2 YSYEKL. The CDR3 is CASSQDAGGKPTGELFF. DNA of the CDR3: TGCGCCAGCAGCCAAGATGCGGGGGGCAAACCCACCGGGGAGCTGTTTTTT.

Within the sample, this clonotype is medium-sized. The V call is TRBV25-1, the J call TRBJ2-3; TRBD1 agrees at 10 bases. CDR3 size: 17 residues. Germline V gene data show CDR1 as MGHDK and CDR2 as SYGVNS. V lost 1 base and J lost 3; bases outside the gene matches: 7. CDR3 loop: CASSESKDRGMTDTQYF. As DNA, the CDR3 is TGTGCCAGCAGTGAATCCAAGGACAGGGGGATGACAGATACGCAGTATTTT.

This chain joins TRBV9 and TRBJ2-1, with 8 bases that match TRBD1. CDR1 SGDLS and CDR2 YYNGEE come from the germline V gene. The V segment lost 0 bases and the J segment 6 bases; nucleotides outside the gene matches: 8. The CDR3 contains 16 residues. The CDR3 spells CASSVGGQGAGNEQFF. DNA for the CDR3: TGTGCCAGCAGCGTAGGGGGGCAGGGGGCAGGCAATGAGCAGTTCTTC.